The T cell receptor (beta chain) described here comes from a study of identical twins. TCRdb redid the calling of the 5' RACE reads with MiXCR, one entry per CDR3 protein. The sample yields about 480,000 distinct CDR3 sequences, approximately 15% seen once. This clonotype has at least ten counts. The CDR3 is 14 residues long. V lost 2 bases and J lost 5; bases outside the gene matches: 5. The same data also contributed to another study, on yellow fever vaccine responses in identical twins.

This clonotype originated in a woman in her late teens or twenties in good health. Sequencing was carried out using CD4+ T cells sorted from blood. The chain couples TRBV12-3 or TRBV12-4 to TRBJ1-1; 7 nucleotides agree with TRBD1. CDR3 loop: CASSLRGLLTEAFF. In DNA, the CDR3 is TGTGCCAGCAGTTTAAGGGGGCTGCTGACTGAAGCTTTCTTT.